This record concerns one T cell receptor beta chain sequence. Its target is unknown. The data were taken from a study of T cell responses to AZD1222 COVID-19 vaccine. Study-level results: Vaccine-associated CD4 TCRs ranged over spike, dominating at 160-218 and 743-854. In a largely white British group with more females than males, clonal diversity was possibly underestimated.

The data were produced by immunoSEQ multiplex PCR, yet TCRdb's version contains in-frame clones alone and is incomplete. The table has around 190,000 clones, around 88% seen once. Pooled together were second doses at about 4 or about 12 weeks. V was clipped by 2 bases and J by 5 bases; unmatched bases: 10. This CDR3 region has 16 residues. Germline values: CDR1 MNHEY, CDR2 SVGEGT. The sequence was obtained from an adult who received the AZD1222 COVID-19 vaccine. The genes are TRBV6-2 or TRBV6-3 and TRBJ2-7, with TRBD1 matching over 9 bases. Source: peripheral blood, taken 28 days after the second AZD1222 dose. CDR3 amino acids: CASSYATGGSDNEQYF. As DNA, the CDR3 is TGTGCCAGCAGTTACGCTACAGGGGGCTCAGATAACGAGCAGTACTTC.